This is a list of T cell receptor beta chains from one sample in a study of blood T cell repertoires in COVID-19. Sequencing was performed with immunoSEQ multiplex PCR; in TCRdb, only in-frame clones are kept and a portion is missing. The table lists about 120,000 clones, less than 85% of them singletons, with around 2% in the top ten. The sample was peripheral blood. These receptors were taken from a young man with acute or convalescent COVID-19. Both conserved end residues are part of each CDR3. Fields, in order: J gene, V gene, CDR3 protein.

>TRBJ2-7|TRBV6-5
CASRASGGYEQYF
>TRBJ2-5|TRBV10-3
CAISVSGDQETQYF
>TRBJ1-2|TRBV6-5
CASLPGGAYGYTF
>TRBJ2-2|TRBV4-1
CASGATGDSTGELFF
>TRBJ2-4|TRBV10-3
CAIRQGELQYF
>TRBJ2-1|TRBV3-1/TRBV3-2
CATAHGGGLFF
>TRBJ1-3|TRBV4-2
CASSQVAAGTGNTIYF
>TRBJ2-1|TRBV19
CASSISGPLNEQFF
>TRBJ1-2|TRBV7-9
CASSFGQGNYGYTF
>TRBJ2-7|TRBV4-3
CASSQEEWYEQYF
>TRBJ2-3|TRBV5-6
CASSLEGLTDTQYF
>TRBJ2-3|TRBV27
CASSAWDRQWDTQYF
>TRBJ1-3|TRBV29-1
CSVQGPPSGNTIYF
>TRBJ2-2|TRBV5-1
CASSQSGRGTGELFF
>TRBJ1-4|TRBV27
CASSLSPPQGFGEKLFF
>TRBJ2-3|TRBV9
CASSRTGSVDTQYF
>TRBJ1-2|TRBV4-1
CASSLGVLRQTNYGYTF
>TRBJ2-1|TRBV7-3
CASSGPSGSTEQFF
>TRBJ1-1|TRBV2
CASSGVQGPNTEAFF
>TRBJ2-5|TRBV5-1
CASSPGGGEETQYF
>TRBJ2-5|TRBV7-9
CASSLGLAGGDFETQYF
>TRBJ2-1|TRBV7-8
CASSFNYPNTYNEQFF
>TRBJ2-2|TRBV6-1
CASSDIRGSGVIGELFF
>TRBJ1-6|TRBV5-1
CASSLEGFSPLHF
>TRBJ1-1|TRBV4-1
CASSHVDREHTEAFF
>TRBJ1-2|TRBV6-5
CASSYSPQGSYGYTF
>TRBJ2-1|TRBV7-9
CASSSITGTGGYNEQFF
>TRBJ2-1|TRBV5-1
CASSLVPSGRYEQFF
>TRBJ2-3|TRBV24-1
CATSQGVILSTDTQYF
>TRBJ2-1|TRBV6-5
CASKISSSYNEQFF
>TRBJ2-1|TRBV4-3
CASSQVARDNEQFF